The sequence of this TCR beta chain was determined in a study of cytomegalovirus exposure and HLA in healthy donors. Study-wide points: In a later analysis, 16,951 TCR beta sequences were associated with HLA alleles at 0.05 false discovery rate.

Concerning this clone itself: Its antigen is as yet unknown.

PCR was performed using 60 Vbeta and 13 Jbeta primers. Measured with immunoSEQ multiplex PCR; TCRdb has only the in-frame clones, and not every one. The sample totals 38,000 or so clones; its top ten clones hold about 9.2%. Germline values: CDR1 SGHRS, CDR2 YFSETQ. The ends were cut back, 4 bases at V and 2 bases at J, with 9 bases in the middle. This CDR3 region has 14 residues. The clonotype comes from a man in his forties in good health and CMV-seropositive. The chain has TRBV5-1 and TRBJ1-4; a possible D gene is TRBD1 (5 bases). Sequencing was done on a sample of PBMCs. CDR3 nucleotide sequence: TGCGCCAGCAGCCGGACAATCACTAATGAAAAACTGTTTTTT. Residues: CASSRTITNEKLFF.